A single sample is the source of the 27 T cell receptor beta chains below, sequenced in a study of cytomegalovirus exposure and HLA in healthy donors (dated by TCRdb to about 2017). The protocol used for the library was the immunoSEQ multiplex PCR assay. A mixture of 60 forward primers for TCR Vbeta segments and 13 reverse primers for TCR Jbeta segments was used in the multiplex PCR. Entries here come from immuneACCESS through TCRdb and include only in-frame sequences with V and J called. Some clones fail to appear in such tables; in the studies checked, an unresolved V gene covers under half of the shortfall, and the cause of the remainder is unknown. In this sample the table shows about 130,000 clones, roughly 78% of which occur a single time. The ten largest clones add up to approximately 10% of the sample. The sample comprised PBMCs. The receptor set was obtained from a man younger than 40 in good health and CMV-seropositive.

The chain couples TRBV6-6 to TRBJ1-1; D remains ambiguous. Trimming took off 6 bases at V and 2 bases at J, with 7 bases between the two ends. Germline-derived CDR1 and CDR2 are MNHNY and SVGAGI (reference sequence). CDR3 size: 12 residues. CDR3 in DNA: TGTGCCAGCAGCCCCGGTAACACTGAAGCTTTCTTT. As protein: CASSPGNTEAFF.

The chain joins TRBV11-2 to TRBJ2-3; possible D gene TRBD1, 5 bases. V lost 5 bases and J lost 6, with 15 bases in between. The germline V gene has CDR1 SGHAT and CDR2 FQNNGV. The CDR3 covers 14 residues. DNA for the CDR3: TGTGCCAGCAGCGCCACGACAGAGCTGGATACGCAGTATTTT. It is translated as CASSATTELDTQYF.

This clone turned up a few times. The chain uses TRBV10-3 and TRBJ2-2; 9 positions agree with TRBD1. Unmatched junction bases numbered 11, after V lost 10 bases and J lost 5 bases. This CDR3 has 15 amino acids. CDR1 and CDR2 from the germline V gene are ENHRY and SYGVKD. CDR3 region: CATTIGQGITGELFF. The CDR3 DNA reads as TGTGCCACCACTATAGGACAGGGGATAACCGGGGAGCTGTTTTTT.

The chain couples TRBV28 to TRBJ2-3; D is unclear. Trimming shortened V by 5 bases and J by 1 base, and 22 bases separated the two germline ends. Per the germline V gene, CDR1 is MDHEN and CDR2 is SYDVKM. CDR3 length: 18 residues. The CDR3 reads CASSPVNRLLPGTDTQYF. CDR3 DNA sequence: TGTGCCAGCAGTCCTGTCAATAGACTGCTGCCTGGCACAGATACGCAGTATTTT.

The CDR3 sequence: CASSAAQARGNNEQFF. Written as DNA, the CDR3 is TGTGCCAGCAGCGCCGCACAGGCGAGGGGGAACAATGAGCAGTTCTTC. The chain has TRBV9 and TRBJ2-1; D possibly corresponds to TRBD1 (6 bases). CDR3 length: 16 amino acids. CDR1 and CDR2 (germline): SGDLS, YYNGEE. Trimming removed 3 bases from V and 5 bases from J, with 18 bases in between.

J is TRBJ2-7 and V is TRBV7-9, with 12 bases matching TRBD2. The CDR3 totals 14 residues. J lost 2 bases, V lost 6 bases, and 2 bases had no gene match. Germline V gene lookup returns CDR1 SEHNR and CDR2 FQNEAQ (reference sequence). This chain's CDR3 is CASSLAGGTYEQYF. CDR3 in DNA: TGTGCCAGCAGTCTAGCGGGAGGGACCTACGAGCAGTACTTC.

This sequence joins TRBV6-6 and TRBJ2-1; tentatively, D is TRBD2 (5 bases). Trimming left V 2 bases short and J 5 bases short, with 13 bases between. Germline values: CDR1 MNHNY, CDR2 SVGAGI (reference sequence). The CDR3 loop spans 15 amino acids. The CDR3 coding sequence is TGTGCCAGCAGTTACCCGGGATCAGGCAACAATGAGCAGTTCTTC. This encodes CASSYPGSGNNEQFF.

This chain's CDR3 is CASGRASGANVLTF. CDR3 DNA sequence: TGTGCCAGCGGGAGGGCCTCTGGGGCCAACGTCCTGACTTTC. The genes are TRBV7-8 and TRBJ2-6; 7 bases line up with TRBD2. Germline CDR1 is SGHVS and CDR2 is FQNEAQ. V lost 8 bases and J lost 0; bases outside the gene matches: 1. The CDR3 contains 14 residues.

The DNA for the CDR3 is TGCGCCAGCAGCCAAAGTACCACTACCTACAATGAGCAGTTCTTC. Encoded protein: CASSQSTTTYNEQFF. The chain employs TRBV4-1 and TRBJ2-1, with D unresolved. V was cut by 2 bases and J by 2 bases, with 10 bases left in between. CDR3 length: 15 amino acids. Germline V lookup: CDR1 MGHRA, CDR2 YSYEKL.

The J gene is TRBJ2-1, the V gene TRBV5-1; TRBD2 agrees at 11 bases. CDR1 SGHRS and CDR2 YFSETQ come from the germline V gene. CDR3 length: 15 residues. V shed 6 bases and J 3 bases; nucleotides not matched to a gene: 5. CDR3 DNA sequence: TGCGCCAGCACCCCAACTAGCGGGAGCTACAATGAGCAGTTCTTC. Translating gives CASTPTSGSYNEQFF.

This clone appeared a few times. This chain uses TRBV7-3 with TRBJ2-1; 8 bases are a match to TRBD1. V trimming: 4 bases; J trimming: 5 bases; junction bases outside the gene matches: 4. CDR3 length equals 14 residues. Per germline, CDR1 SGHTA and CDR2 FQGTGA. CDR3 region: CASSSGTGNNEQFF. CDR3 nucleotides: TGTGCCAGCAGCTCCGGGACAGGCAACAATGAGCAGTTCTTC.

The rearrangement uses TRBV2 and TRBJ2-3; TRBD1 might be the D (8 bases). The germline gives CDR1 SNHLY, CDR2 FYNNEI. This CDR3 spans 19 amino acids. V was pared by 6 bases and J by 2 bases, with 27 bases between. CDR3 loop: CASSQAGQETYPATDTQYF. In DNA form, the CDR3 reads TGTGCCAGCAGCCAAGCGGGACAGGAGACCTACCCCGCCACAGATACGCAGTATTTT.

This rearrangement joins TRBV10-3 to TRBJ2-5; D gene ambiguous. This CDR3 is 12 amino acids long. Trimming pared 6 bases from V and 5 bases from J, leaving 10 bases between. In germline, CDR1 is ENHRY, CDR2 SYGVKD. The CDR3: CAISYDRETQYF. In DNA form, the CDR3 reads TGTGCCATCAGCTACGATCGGGAGACCCAGTACTTC.

The rearrangement joins TRBV29-1 to TRBJ2-3; 11 nucleotides line up with TRBD1. The CDR3 extends over 16 amino acids. V shed 1 base, J shed 6 bases, and the junction held 9 bases outside the gene matches. The germline gives CDR1 SQVTM, CDR2 ANQGSEA. Here the CDR3 DNA reads TGCAGCGTTGAAGGCGGACAGGGGGCGCATCGGGATACGCAGTATTTT. It codes for CSVEGGQGAHRDTQYF.

The chain joins TRBV5-1 to TRBJ2-3, with TRBD2 matching 9 bases. The ends lost 0 bases at V and 1 base at J; junction bases unmatched: 6. This CDR3 is built from 17 residues. Germline V gene data show CDR1 as SGHRS and CDR2 as YFSETQ. As DNA, the CDR3 is TGCGCCAGCAGCTTGGGTGGTAGCGGGAGCCGCACAGATACGCAGTATTTT. Its translation: CASSLGGSGSRTDTQYF.

This chain links TRBV7-2 with TRBJ2-5; weak D call: TRBD2 (5 bases). Germline CDR1 reads SGHTA; CDR2 reads FQGNSA. V gave up 2 bases and J gave up 5 bases, with 9 bases separating them. The CDR3 is 13 amino acids. The CDR3 here is CASSLSSGETQYF. CDR3 nucleotide sequence: TGTGCCAGCAGCTTAAGTTCGGGGGAGACCCAGTACTTC.

The gene calls are TRBV19 and TRBJ2-1, with 7 bases that match TRBD1. The CDR3 runs 14 residues. Germline CDR1 is LNHDA and CDR2 is SQIVND (reference sequence). The V and J ends lost 6 bases and 7 bases, in that order; junction bases with no gene match: 9. CDR3 protein: CASSGRGKENEQFF. The CDR3 coding sequence is TGTGCCAGTAGCGGCAGGGGGAAGGAAAATGAGCAGTTCTTC.

The gene calls are TRBV30 and TRBJ1-2; the D gene is possibly TRBD1 (5 bases). Trimming took 4 bases from V and 6 from J, leaving 15 bases between them. The germline V gene has CDR1 GTSNPN and CDR2 SVGIG (reference sequence). The CDR3 contains 13 residues. The CDR3 region has the DNA TGTGCCTGGACCCCGGACCTGGGGCATGGCTACACCTTC. Its translation is CAWTPDLGHGYTF.

This clone was recorded only once. DNA of the CDR3: TGTGCCAGCAGAAGATTCGGGGGGGAGACCCAGTACTTC. It specifies CASRRFGGETQYF. The rearrangement links TRBV27 to TRBJ2-5; 7 bases align to TRBD2. CDR3 length equals 13 residues. After removal of 6 bases from V and 5 bases from J, the junction contained 6 bases not matched to a gene. Germline V gives CDR1 MNHEY, CDR2 SMNVEV (reference sequence).

The table lists this clone with a count of one. The gene calls are TRBV2 and TRBJ2-7; possible D gene TRBD2, 5 bases. The CDR3 loop spans 12 amino acids. Germline lookup yields CDR1 SNHLY and CDR2 FYNNEI. V was pared by 10 bases and J by 1 base, with 11 bases between. CDR3 loop: CANKGLSYEQYF. CDR3 sequence (DNA): TGTGCCAACAAAGGACTTTCCTACGAGCAGTACTTC.

There are a few counts of this clone. At one of its ends the junction is not consistent with the germline gene, which may arise from a read error. This sequence joins TRBV7-7 and TRBJ2-7; the match to TRBD2 covers 8 bases. Germline lookup yields CDR1 SSHAT and CDR2 FNYEAQ (reference sequence). The CDR3 is 15 amino acids. Here the CDR3 reads CASSLDSGAAYEQYF. The CDR3 bases are TGTGCTAGCAGCTTAGATAGCGGGGCCGCCTACGAGCAGTACTTC.

J is TRBJ2-1 and V is TRBV6-1; TRBD2 matches 9 bases. Germline V gives CDR1 MNHNS, CDR2 SASEGT. The CDR3 spans 16 residues. Unmatched junction bases numbered 8, after V lost 4 bases and J lost 4 bases. Here the CDR3 reads CASSGPGGREYNEQFF. CDR3 bases: TGTGCCAGCAGTGGCCCTGGCGGGAGGGAATACAATGAGCAGTTCTTC.

CDR3 coding DNA: TGTGCCAGTAGTCCCCGGCTGAGCGGAACCTACGAGCAGTACTTC. Protein: CASSPRLSGTYEQYF. The genes are TRBV19 and TRBJ2-7; D is possibly TRBD2 (5 bases). This CDR3 comprises 15 residues. CDR1 is LNHDA, CDR2 SQIVND, per germline (reference sequence). The ends were cut back, 5 bases at V and 2 bases at J, with 16 bases in the middle.

With regard to this clone: One end of the junction is discordant with germline, which a read error may explain. Here the CDR3 DNA reads TGCGCCAGCAGCAAAGACAGGATGAACACTGAAGCTTTCTTT. The encoded protein is CASSKDRMNTEAFF. This rearrangement joins TRBV4-1 to TRBJ1-1, with D tentatively TRBD1 (6 bases). CDR3 length: 14 residues. Germline V gene data show CDR1 as MGHRA and CDR2 as YSYEKL.

The chain employs TRBV15 and TRBJ2-2; 7 bases align to TRBD2. V lost 2 bases and J lost 5; bases outside the gene matches: 5. CDR1 and CDR2 from the germline V gene are LNHNV and YYDKDF (reference sequence). The CDR3 totals 15 residues. CDR3 nucleotide sequence: TGTGCCACCAGCAGAAAATATAGCGGGACCGGGGAGCTGTTTTTT. Amino acids: CATSRKYSGTGELFF.

This chain joins TRBV6-1 and TRBJ2-5; TRBD2 matches 7 bases. CDR1 and CDR2 from the germline V gene are MNHNS and SASEGT. The CDR3 has 13 amino acids. V trimming: 4 bases; J trimming: 5 bases; junction bases outside the gene matches: 4. The chain's CDR3 is CASSGLGGETQYF. In DNA form, the CDR3 reads TGTGCCAGCAGTGGGCTGGGGGGGGAGACCCAGTACTTC.

This chain joins TRBV20-1 and TRBJ1-1, with D perhaps TRBD1 (5 bases). Between the trimmed V and J ends, which lost 0 bases and 10 bases, there was a span of 9 bases. CDR3 length: 11 residues. CDR1 DFQATT and CDR2 SNEGSKA come from the germline V gene (reference sequence). CDR3 region: CSARDRVVAFF. The DNA for the CDR3 is TGCAGTGCTAGAGACAGGGTGGTAGCTTTCTTT.